Each of the 9 T cell receptor beta chains below was sequenced from the same sample in a study of post-analysis software for immune sequencing data. Sequencing libraries made from TCR beta cDNA carried unique molecular identifiers. TCRdb reprocessed the PCR reads with MiXCR, giving one entry per CDR3 protein. Found here are over 300,000 distinct CDR3 sequences, about a third of them singletons; the top ten hold 10% to 15%. Their antigens are not known. The study, taken as a whole, reports: The study found TRBV5-6, TRBV5-1 and TRBV20-1 among roughly 5 TRBV segments more frequent in patients than controls.

Sequencing was done on a sample of blood. The source is a girl aged 10 to 17 with multiple sclerosis.

This clonotype has just a few counts. The chain uses TRBV12-3 or TRBV12-4 and TRBJ2-7, with 8 bases aligning to TRBD1. V shed 4 bases and J 0 bases; nucleotides not matched to a gene: 8. The length of the CDR3 is 16 residues. As DNA, the CDR3 is TGTGCCAGCAGTTCTCAGGGGGCTTTGGGCTCCTACGAGCAGTACTTC. It specifies CASSSQGALGSYEQYF.

This clonotype was seen a single time. V and J are TRBV7-9 and TRBJ1-2; 7 bases align to TRBD1. CDR1 and CDR2 from the germline V gene are SEHNR and FQNEAQ (reference sequence). J was trimmed by 8 bases and V by 5 bases; bases with no gene match: 14. This CDR3 spans 15 amino acids. Here the CDR3 reads CASSPRTGTGEGYTF. CDR3 coding DNA: TGTGCCAGCAGCCCCCGCACCGGCACAGGGGAGGGCTACACCTTC.

This clonotype was recorded a few times. V is TRBV7-2 and J is TRBJ2-6; D is unresolved. Germline CDR1 is SGHTA and CDR2 is FQGNSA. V lost 2 bases, J lost 0 bases, and 5 bases lay in between. The CDR3 has 15 amino acids. The CDR3 sequence is CASSLTPSGANVLTF. The DNA for the CDR3 is TGTGCCAGCAGCTTAACACCCTCTGGGGCCAACGTCCTGACTTTC.

This clonotype has ten or more counts. The V gene is TRBV6-5, the J gene TRBJ2-1, with 9 nucleotides matching TRBD2. Germline CDR1 is MNHEY and CDR2 is SVGAGI. Trimming took 7 bases from V and 12 from J; bases not matched to a gene: 16. CDR3 size: 15 residues. The CDR3 spells CASTAPGLARGRQFF. The CDR3 DNA reads TGTGCCAGCACCGCCCCGGGACTAGCTCGTGGTAGGCAGTTCTTC.

V and J are TRBV5-1 and TRBJ1-1; 10 bases match TRBD1. Germline trimming cut 3 bases from V and 3 bases from J; bases unmatched to any gene: 5. Germline V gene lookup returns CDR1 SGHRS and CDR2 YFSETQ. The CDR3 is made up of 15 amino acids. The CDR3 region is CASSWGTGVDTEAFF. DNA for the CDR3: TGCGCCAGCAGCTGGGGGACAGGGGTGGACACTGAAGCTTTCTTT. Drawing the rest from reference TRBV5-1 and TRBJ1-1, the complete variable domain is KAGVTQTPRYLIKTRGQQVTLSCSPISGHRSVSWYQQTPGQGLQFLFEYFSETQRNKGNFPGRFSGRQFSNSRSEMNVSTLELGDSALYLCASSWGTGVDTEAFFGQGTRLTVV.

V gene TRBV3-1 combines with J gene TRBJ1-6; D may be TRBD1 (5 bases). This CDR3 spans 14 amino acids. Germline V gives CDR1 LGHDT, CDR2 YNNKEL (reference sequence). Trimming stripped 0 bases from V and 6 bases from J, with 6 bases between. CDR3 region: CASSQDGGNSPLHF. CDR3 bases: TGTGCCAGCAGCCAAGATGGGGGTAATTCACCCCTCCACTTT.

The chain has TRBV5-1 and TRBJ2-1; D perhaps matches TRBD1 (6 bases). Looked up from germline, CDR1 is SGHRS and CDR2 is YFSETQ. The CDR3 spans 14 residues. Trimming shortened V by 0 bases and J by 9 bases, and 13 bases separated the two germline ends. CDR3 protein: CASSLEVRGSEQFF. DNA of the CDR3: TGCGCCAGCAGCTTGGAAGTTAGGGGGTCTGAGCAGTTCTTC.

This clonotype was recorded at least ten times. The chain recombines TRBV7-8 with TRBJ2-7; D may correspond to TRBD1 or TRBD2 (5 bases each). V lost 2 bases to trimming and J lost 4 bases, with 15 bases between them. The CDR3 totals 15 residues. Germline CDR1 SGHVS, CDR2 FQNEAQ. CDR3 region: CASSLFRGPGYEQYF. Written as DNA, the CDR3 is TGTGCCAGCAGCTTATTTAGGGGCCCGGGGTACGAGCAGTACTTC.

This clonotype was counted between two and nine times. The V and J genes are TRBV12-3 or TRBV12-4 and TRBJ2-7; 9 bases are a match to TRBD1. V dropped 5 bases and J dropped 4; count of bases not matched to a gene: 9. CDR3 size: 15 residues. The CDR3 DNA reads TGTGCCAGCAGTACTACCGGGACAGGGAGGTACGAGCAGTACTTC. This codes for CASSTTGTGRYEQYF.